This T cell receptor beta chain appears in the sequencing data of a study of T cells in Graves' hyperthyroidism and ophthalmopathy. Study findings and constraints: Most thyroid-expanded clonotypes above 0.001 were also found in blood. A median about 7 months before onset, the model predicted ophthalmopathy.

The authors deemed Graves' hyperthyroidism stable absent ophthalmopathy progression within 18 months. Fresh peripheral blood, approximately 10 ml, was the source of the PBMCs. Amplification targeted TCR beta CDR3 regions from RNA transcripts. With the HTBI primer set, the TCR CDR3 went through a first round of RT-PCR. Via MiXCR, TCRdb re-called the multiplex PCR reads, giving one row per CDR3 protein. The sample holds some 460,000 distinct CDR3 sequences, approximately 14% seen once. This CDR3 spans 13 amino acids. The V segment lost 5 bases and the J segment 5 bases; nucleotides outside the gene matches: 4. This clonotype was observed many times. Antigen specificity is unknown.

This TCR came from a woman aged 18-29 years with Graves' hyperthyroidism. The chain recombines TRBV12-3 or TRBV12-4 with TRBJ2-5; 8 bases align to TRBD2. Input material: blood. CDR3 in DNA: TGTGCCAGCAGTGCCGGGGGGGTGGAGACCCAGTACTTC. Residues: CASSAGGVETQYF.